This entry lists 19 T cell receptor beta chains sequenced from one sample in a study of cytomegalovirus exposure and HLA in healthy donors. This PCR relied on a set of 60 Vbeta primers and 13 Jbeta primers. The protocol was immunoSEQ multiplex PCR, while the TCRdb copy is restricted to in-frame clones and leaves out a portion. The sample lists 150,000 to 200,000 clones, roughly four fifths occurring once. Specimen: PBMCs. The source is a woman in her forties or fifties in good health and CMV-seropositive.

This clone showed up just once. The V and J genes are TRBV6-5 and TRBJ1-5; possibly TRBD1 for D (5 bases). This CDR3 contains 14 residues. Germline V lookup: CDR1 MNHEY, CDR2 SVGAGI. The ends were cut back, 6 bases at V and 0 bases at J, with 9 bases in the middle. The CDR3 DNA reads TGTGCCAGCAGAGGACATCTTAGCAATCAGCCCCAGCATTTT. Its protein product is CASRGHLSNQPQHF.

V usage is TRBV7-2 and J usage is TRBJ1-1, with D perhaps TRBD1 (5 bases). V lost 5 bases, J lost 11 bases, and 15 bases lay in between. The CDR3 is 12 residues long. Germline CDR1 SGHTA, CDR2 FQGNSA. This CDR3 reads CASSQTEIGAFF. The CDR3 nucleotides are TGTGCCAGCAGCCAGACAGAAATTGGGGCTTTCTTT. The whole variable domain, filled in from reference TRBV7-2 and TRBJ1-1, reads GAGVSQSPSNKVTEKGKDVELRCDPISGHTALYWYRQSLGQGLEFLIYFQGNSAPDKSGLPSDRFSAERTGGSVSTLTIQRTQQEDSAVYLCASSQTEIGAFFGQGTRLTVV.

Of note for this clone: One junction end does not reproduce the germline sequence, and a read error may be involved. The chain joins TRBV4-3 to TRBJ2-6; possibly TRBD1 for D (5 bases). Germline V gene data show CDR1 as LGHNA and CDR2 as YSLEER. The CDR3 spans 16 residues. CDR3 DNA: TGCGCCAGCAGCCAAGATATCAGCTCTGGGGCCAACGGCCTGACTTTC. Its protein is CASSQDISSGANGLTF.

This clone showed up just a few times. The chain has TRBV5-8 and TRBJ2-5; D is perhaps TRBD2 (7 bases). There are 16 residues in the CDR3. CDR1 is SGHTS and CDR2 is YDEGEE in the germline V gene. Deletions cut 3 bases from V and 0 bases from J, with 15 bases between. CDR3 in amino acids: CASSWNTGGYQETQYF. The CDR3 bases are TGTGCCAGCAGCTGGAATACGGGGGGCTACCAAGAGACCCAGTACTTC. The entire variable domain, with the rest obtained from reference TRBV5-8 and TRBJ2-5, is as follows: EAGVTQSPTHLIKTRGQQATLRCSPISGHTSVYWYQQALGLGLQFLLWYDEGEERNRGNFPPRFSGRQFPNYSSELNVNALELEDSALYLCASSWNTGGYQETQYFGPGTRLLVL.

The chain uses TRBV10-1 and TRBJ1-2; a possible D gene is TRBD1 (5 bases). The CDR3 loop spans 13 amino acids. Per the germline V gene, CDR1 is WNHNN and CDR2 is SYGVQD (reference sequence). V gave up 0 bases and J gave up 8 bases, with 10 bases separating them. The CDR3 nucleotides read TGCGCCAGCAGTGAGTCCCAGGGTGAGGGCTACACCTTC. Protein product: CASSESQGEGYTF.

This chain connects TRBV30 to TRBJ2-3; 12 bases agree with TRBD2. Germline CDR1 GTSNPN, CDR2 SVGIG (reference sequence). Trimming at V came to 0 bases and at J to 11 bases, leaving 0 bases not matched to a gene. The CDR3 spans 12 residues. CDR3 sequence: CAWSVGLAGQYF. The CDR3 region has the DNA TGTGCCTGGAGTGTGGGACTAGCGGGGCAGTATTTT.

The CDR3 spells CASSTQGGQPQHF. As DNA, the CDR3 is TGTGCCAGCAGTACCCAGGGCGGTCAGCCCCAGCATTTT. This sequence joins TRBV25-1 and TRBJ1-5, with a weak D call TRBD1 (5 bases). The CDR3 is made up of 13 amino acids. The germline V gene encodes CDR1 MGHDK and CDR2 SYGVNS. V lost 5 bases, J lost 6 bases, and 11 bases lay in between.

The chain couples TRBV7-9 to TRBJ1-1, with D possibly TRBD1 on 5 matching bases. This CDR3 has 14 amino acids. Germline values: CDR1 SEHNR, CDR2 FQNEAQ (reference sequence). The V end was cut by 5 bases, the J end by 0 bases, with 10 bases between. The DNA for the CDR3 is TGTGCCAGCAGCGCGACAGTGATGAACACTGAAGCTTTCTTT. Encoded protein: CASSATVMNTEAFF.

CDR3: CASSYGTGGTDTQYF. The CDR3 nucleotides read TGTGCCAGCAGTTACGGGACAGGCGGCACAGATACGCAGTATTTT. The rearrangement joins TRBV6-6 to TRBJ2-3; 8 nucleotides line up with TRBD1. Trimming removed 2 bases from V and 1 base from J; junction bases left unmatched: 2. This CDR3 spans 15 amino acids. Germline assignment: CDR1 MNHNY and CDR2 SVGAGI (reference sequence).

The CDR3 here is CASSPAGLVIPEQYF. Written as DNA, the CDR3 is TGTGCCAGCAGCCCAGCGGGACTAGTGATTCCCGAGCAGTACTTC. The V and J genes are TRBV21-1 and TRBJ2-7; TRBD2 is the table's D call, not checked against the DNA. TRBV21-1 is listed as a pseudogene. The CDR3 spans 15 residues.

The table lists this clone with a few counts. The same CDR3 is also encoded by other DNA sequences in this sample. This chain links TRBV5-1 with TRBJ2-3; tentatively, D is TRBD2 (6 bases). CDR3 length equals 14 residues. Germline assignment: CDR1 SGHRS and CDR2 YFSETQ. Trimming took 0 bases from V and 1 from J, leaving 6 bases between them. In DNA form, the CDR3 reads TGCGCCAGCAGCTTGGCGGGGGGCACAGATACGCAGTATTTT. Its protein is CASSLAGGTDTQYF.

This chain uses TRBV30 with TRBJ2-2; D possibly corresponds to TRBD2 (7 bases). Trimming left V 5 bases short and J 0 bases short, with 10 bases between. Looked up from germline, CDR1 is GTSNPN and CDR2 is SVGIG (reference sequence). This CDR3 contains 14 residues. The CDR3 reads CAWEGGPNTGELFF. The CDR3 DNA reads as TGTGCCTGGGAGGGGGGGCCGAACACCGGGGAGCTGTTTTTT.

V gene TRBV11-2 combines with J gene TRBJ2-6, with D perhaps matching TRBD1 (6 bases). V was clipped by 4 bases and J by 2 bases, with 9 bases between them. The CDR3 is 15 amino acids. Germline V gives CDR1 SGHAT, CDR2 FQNNGV. CDR3 in DNA: TGTGCCAGCAGCTGGGGGCGCACTGGGGCCAACGTCCTGACTTTC. It encodes CASSWGRTGANVLTF.

The J gene is TRBJ2-5, the V gene TRBV7-8, with D uncertain. Trimming pared 1 base from V and 0 bases from J, leaving 6 bases between. This CDR3 has 14 amino acids. The germline gives CDR1 SGHVS, CDR2 FQNEAQ. The CDR3 DNA reads TGTGCCAGCAGCTTAGGGTGGCACCAAGAGACCCAGTACTTC. As protein: CASSLGWHQETQYF.

The rearrangement joins TRBV7-9 to TRBJ2-5; TRBD2 aligns across 10 bases. Germline V gene data show CDR1 as SEHNR and CDR2 as FQNEAQ (reference sequence). The CDR3 totals 17 residues. With 3 bases clipped from V and 5 bases from J, the junction kept 12 bases outside the gene matches. As DNA, the CDR3 is TGTGCCAGCAGCTTTGGACTGAGCGGGGGGGCAGTGGAGACCCAGTACTTC. This codes for CASSFGLSGGAVETQYF. Based on the CDR3 plus reference TRBV7-9 and TRBJ2-5, the full variable domain is DTGVSQNPRHKITKRGQNVTFRCDPISEHNRLYWYRQTLGQGPEFLTYFQNEAQLEKSRLLSDRFSAERPKGSFSTLEIQRTEQGDSAMYLCASSFGLSGGAVETQYFGPGTRLLVL.

This sequence joins TRBV7-2 and TRBJ1-6; 10 bases fit TRBD1. CDR3 length: 15 amino acids. Germline values: CDR1 SGHTA, CDR2 FQGNSA. V shed 3 bases and J 9 bases; nucleotides not matched to a gene: 5. The CDR3 coding sequence is TGTGCCAGCAGCTTTGGGACAGGGGAACGTTCACCCCTCCACTTT. Protein sequence: CASSFGTGERSPLHF.

The chain recombines TRBV6-5 with TRBJ1-4; 9 nucleotides match TRBD1. The ends lost 3 bases at V and 3 bases at J; junction bases unmatched: 2. CDR3 length: 15 residues. Germline loops: CDR1 MNHEY, CDR2 SVGAGI. The chain's CDR3 is CASSYTGGSNEKLFF. CDR3 coding DNA: TGTGCCAGCAGTTATACAGGGGGCTCTAATGAAAAACTGTTTTTT.

The chain carries TRBV6-5 and TRBJ2-7; 10 positions agree with TRBD2. Germline CDR1 and CDR2: MNHEY and SVGAGI. With V trimmed by 10 bases and J by 5 bases, 11 bases remained unmatched. This CDR3 has 14 amino acids. The CDR3 bases are TGTGCCACCTCCCCTCTAGCGGGAGCTGACGAGCAGTACTTC. Residues: CATSPLAGADEQYF.

This chain joins TRBV7-9 and TRBJ2-5; D is ambiguous. Germline V gene sequence: CDR1 SEHNR, CDR2 FQNEAQ (reference sequence). CDR3 length equals 13 residues. V lost 6 bases to trimming and J lost 5 bases, with 13 bases between them. The CDR3 is CASRTSATETQYF. The CDR3 DNA reads as TGTGCCAGCAGGACATCCGCAACGGAGACCCAGTACTTC.